A single sample is the source of the 31 T cell receptor beta chains below, sequenced in a study of blood T cell repertoires in COVID-19 (TCRdb year 2020). Libraries were prepared through the immunoSEQ multiplex PCR assay. Drawn from immuneACCESS, this table holds only the in-frame rearrangements with V and J called that TCRdb kept. Clones are partly lost; checked studies trace under half to an unresolved V gene and leave the rest unexplained. The sample table records under 450,000 clones; about 89% of these occur just once. The leading ten clones occupy around 1.5% of the sample. Sequencing was performed on peripheral blood. Receptors originate from a woman aged 40 to 50 with COVID-19, enrolled during active disease.

This chain uses TRBV27 with TRBJ2-1, with 12 bases that match TRBD2. V lost 3 bases to trimming and J lost 7 bases; unmatched junction nucleotides: 10. Germline values: CDR1 MNHEY, CDR2 SMNVEV (reference sequence). There are 17 residues in the CDR3. CDR3 nucleotides: TGTGCCAGCAGTTTTGAATTAGGGACTAGCGGGCTAAATGAGCAGTTCTTC. This encodes CASSFELGTSGLNEQFF.

The chain carries TRBV5-4 and TRBJ2-1, with TRBD2 matching 7 bases. CDR3 size: 17 residues. Germline V gene data show CDR1 as SGHNT and CDR2 as YYREEE (reference sequence). V dropped 0 bases and J dropped 0; count of bases not matched to a gene: 6. This CDR3 reads CASSLAGGGYSYNEQFF. CDR3 nucleotides: TGTGCCAGCAGCTTGGCCGGCGGGGGATACTCCTACAATGAGCAGTTCTTC. The full variable domain, in which reference TRBV5-4 and TRBJ2-1 provide the parts outside the CDR3, is ETGVTQSPTHLIKTRGQQVTLRCSSQSGHNTVSWYQQALGQGPQFIFQYYREEENGRGNFPPRFSGLQFPNYSSELNVNALELDDSALYLCASSLAGGGYSYNEQFFGPGTRLTVL.

This clone was recorded only once. The V call is TRBV5-1, the J call TRBJ2-3; 9 positions agree with TRBD1. J gave up 6 bases and V 4 bases, and 6 bases lay outside the gene matches. This CDR3 is 14 amino acids long. Germline loops: CDR1 SGHRS, CDR2 YFSETQ. The CDR3 sequence: CASSRTGAADTQYF. The CDR3 bases are TGCGCCAGCAGCCGGACAGGGGCAGCCGATACGCAGTATTTT.

This chain uses TRBV18 with TRBJ2-7, with 7 positions matching TRBD1. V was clipped by 1 base and J by 6 bases; unmatched bases: 0. This CDR3 is 12 amino acids long. Germline assignment: CDR1 KGHSH and CDR2 LQKENI. The CDR3 region has the DNA TGTGCCAGCTCACCACAGGGGGCCGAGCAGTACTTC. Translation: CASSPQGAEQYF.

V and J are TRBV5-5 and TRBJ2-7, with D maybe TRBD1 (5 bases). The ends were cut back, 2 bases at V and 12 bases at J, with 15 bases in the middle. CDR3 length: 12 residues. Germline CDR1 SGHKS, CDR2 YYEKEE (reference sequence). The CDR3 spells CASSFRQILGYF. The CDR3 coding sequence is TGTGCCAGCAGCTTCAGACAGATCCTTGGGTACTTC.

The chain couples TRBV15 to TRBJ1-2, with D perhaps TRBD1 (5 bases). CDR1 is LNHNV and CDR2 is YYDKDF in the germline V gene (reference sequence). The CDR3 is made up of 15 amino acids. V was clipped by 1 base and J by 2 bases, with 11 bases between them. CDR3 protein: CATSRGLQGNYGYTF. The CDR3 DNA follows: TGTGCCACCAGCAGAGGGCTTCAGGGAAACTATGGCTACACCTTC. The full variable domain, its missing parts supplied by reference TRBV15 and TRBJ1-2, is DAMVIQNPRYQVTQFGKPVTLSCSQTLNHNVMYWYQQKSSQAPKLLFHYYDKDFNNEADTPDNFQSRRPNTSFCFLDIRSPGLGDTAMYLCATSRGLQGNYGYTFGSGTRLTVV.

The chain recombines TRBV9 with TRBJ2-3, with 7 bases matching TRBD2. In germline, CDR1 is SGDLS, CDR2 YYNGEE. Unmatched junction bases numbered 6, after V lost 0 bases and J lost 2 bases. CDR3 length equals 16 residues. Here the CDR3 reads CASSVGAGSITDTQYF. Written as DNA, the CDR3 is TGTGCCAGCAGCGTAGGAGCGGGAAGTATCACAGATACGCAGTATTTT.

This clone was observed a few times. This rearrangement joins TRBV9 to TRBJ1-1; a weak D match, TRBD1 (5 bases). V was cut by 0 bases and J by 3 bases, with 18 bases left in between. This CDR3 region has 17 residues. Germline CDR1 and CDR2: SGDLS and YYNGEE. The CDR3 reads CASSVGFWEKGDTEAFF. In DNA, the CDR3 is TGTGCCAGCAGCGTAGGATTTTGGGAAAAAGGGGACACTGAAGCTTTCTTT.

V usage is TRBV27 and J usage is TRBJ1-1; tentatively, D is TRBD1 (6 bases). CDR1 and CDR2 (germline): MNHEY, SMNVEV (reference sequence). Trimming shortened V by 5 bases and J by 3 bases, and 10 bases separated the two germline ends. The CDR3 runs 13 residues. The CDR3 DNA follows: TGTGCCAGCAGTATGGACAGCGACACTGAAGCTTTCTTT. Its protein product is CASSMDSDTEAFF.

The rearrangement joins TRBV28 to TRBJ1-2; D may be TRBD1 (5 bases). V was cut by 8 bases and J by 1 base, with 14 bases left in between. The CDR3 runs 14 residues. Germline assignment: CDR1 MDHEN and CDR2 SYDVKM. The CDR3 coding sequence is TGTGCCAGCGGATCCGGACACCTTAACTATGGCTACACCTTC. Its protein product is CASGSGHLNYGYTF.

This clone occurred once. V is TRBV6-2 or TRBV6-3 and J is TRBJ2-5; possibly TRBD1 for D (6 bases). CDR3 length: 14 amino acids. Between the trimmed V and J ends, which lost 0 bases and 5 bases, there was a span of 10 bases. The germline gives CDR1 MNHEY, CDR2 SVGEGT. The CDR3 DNA reads TGTGCCAGCAGTTACTCGGGGGCCCCGGAGACCCAGTACTTC. Translation: CASSYSGAPETQYF.

This clone was picked up one time. The chain links TRBV28 to TRBJ2-1, with 8 bases identical to TRBD2. CDR3 length equals 15 residues. V lost 1 base, J lost 5 bases, and 4 bases stayed unmatched. From germline, CDR1 is MDHEN and CDR2 SYDVKM. The CDR3 loop reads CASSLLGSGNNEQFF. CDR3 nucleotide sequence: TGTGCCAGCAGTTTATTGGGTAGCGGGAACAATGAGCAGTTCTTC.

This chain connects TRBV19 to TRBJ1-3; D is unresolved. V was trimmed by 4 bases and J by 3 bases, leaving 10 bases between them. The CDR3 sequence is 14 residues long. Looked up from germline, CDR1 is LNHDA and CDR2 is SQIVND (reference sequence). The CDR3 protein is CASSRAGVGNTIYF. The CDR3 coding sequence is TGTGCCAGTAGTAGGGCGGGAGTTGGAAACACCATATATTTT.

DNA for the CDR3: TGTGCCAGCAGTCCGAGGGACAGGGGGAGAGATGGCTACACCTTC. This codes for CASSPRDRGRDGYTF. The chain recombines TRBV27 with TRBJ1-2, with 11 positions matching TRBD1. Trimming at V came to 5 bases and at J to 6 bases, leaving 8 bases not matched to a gene. The germline CDR1 and CDR2 sequences are MNHEY and SMNVEV (reference sequence). The CDR3 covers 15 residues.

The gene calls are TRBV5-4 and TRBJ1-6; D is possibly TRBD1 (6 bases). CDR3 length equals 16 residues. Germline CDR1 and CDR2: SGHNT and YYREEE (reference sequence). V gave up 3 bases and J gave up 8 bases, with 18 bases separating them. For the CDR3, the DNA is TGTGCCAGCAGCTGGGACGGACAGTACCCTTATTCACCCCTCCACTTT. It yields the protein CASSWDGQYPYSPLHF.

The chain recombines TRBV28 with TRBJ1-2; maybe TRBD1 (6 bases). Germline CDR1 and CDR2: MDHEN and SYDVKM. This CDR3 spans 15 amino acids. The V and J ends lost 5 bases and 2 bases respectively, with 15 bases between them. DNA for the CDR3: TGTGCCAGCAGTCGGGTTGGGGGCACGAACTATGGCTACACCTTC. This encodes CASSRVGGTNYGYTF.

The chain combines TRBV5-1 with TRBJ1-2; D call uncertain. Trimming shortened V by 4 bases and J by 0 bases, and 10 bases separated the two germline ends. This CDR3 spans 14 amino acids. Germline-derived CDR1 and CDR2 are SGHRS and YFSETQ. The CDR3 DNA sequence: TGCGCCAGCAGCCTAAGTAGTTCTAACTATGGCTACACCTTC. Amino acid sequence: CASSLSSSNYGYTF.

The gene calls are TRBV6-5 and TRBJ1-1, with D unresolved. Germline CDR1 is MNHEY and CDR2 is SVGAGI. Deletions cut 0 bases from V and 1 base from J, with 9 bases between. The CDR3 totals 15 residues. The CDR3 DNA reads TGTGCCAGCAGTTACTCGTCGAACAAGAACACTGAAGCTTTCTTT. It specifies CASSYSSNKNTEAFF.

This rearrangement joins TRBV19 to TRBJ1-1; D remains ambiguous. The CDR3 spans 15 residues. Trimming shortened V by 3 bases and J by 5 bases, and 16 bases separated the two germline ends. Germline V gene lookup returns CDR1 LNHDA and CDR2 SQIVND (reference sequence). The CDR3: CASSISVAGGTEAFF. The DNA of the CDR3 is TGTGCCAGTAGTATTTCGGTGGCAGGTGGTACTGAAGCTTTCTTT.

The rearrangement links TRBV2 to TRBJ2-5, with a possible D match to TRBD1 (5 bases). Germline V CDR1 and CDR2: SNHLY, FYNNEI. CDR3 length: 13 residues. V was shortened by 3 bases and J by 5 bases, with 10 bases between the two germline ends. CDR3 coding DNA: TGTGCCAGCAGTGACAGGGTGTGGGAGACCCAGTACTTC. Its protein is CASSDRVWETQYF.

Comments on this clone: The DNA is omitted, as the CDR3 cannot be located on it reliably, and the CDR3 follows TCRdb's listing. The gene calls are TRBV12-2 and TRBJ1-2. TRBV12-2 is flagged as a pseudogene. Counting both end residues, the CDR3 totals 15 amino acids. The CDR3 loop is CASRRSGYLCYGYTF.

V usage is TRBV27 and J usage is TRBJ2-7, with 7 bases aligning to TRBD2. With V trimmed by 2 bases and J by 4 bases, 8 bases remained unmatched. CDR3 size: 15 residues. CDR1 is MNHEY and CDR2 is SMNVEV in the germline V gene (reference sequence). This CDR3 is CASSLRPAGKYEQYF. CDR3 DNA sequence: TGTGCCAGCAGTTTACGCCCAGCGGGAAAGTACGAGCAGTACTTC.

This chain uses TRBV7-2 with TRBJ2-3; TRBD2 matches 10 bases. Trimming at V came to 5 bases and at J to 4 bases, leaving 9 bases not matched to a gene. The germline V gene has CDR1 SGHTA and CDR2 FQGNSA. The CDR3 covers 16 residues. CDR3 DNA sequence: TGTGCCAGCAGCCCTCGAAGCGGGGGGGCGGCAGATACGCAGTATTTT. Its protein product is CASSPRSGGAADTQYF.

The V gene is TRBV23-1, the J gene TRBJ2-1, with TRBD1 matching over 10 bases. TRBV23-1 is treated as an ORF (open reading frame) with a function not yet certain. The CDR3 length is 16 residues. Trimming cost V 0 bases and J 6 bases; bases outside gene matches: 5. CDR3 DNA: TGCGCCAGCAGTCAATCTGGGACAGGGGCAGGCAATGAGCAGTTCTTC. Translating it yields CASSQSGTGAGNEQFF.

This clone was observed a single time. The chain combines TRBV7-8 with TRBJ2-3; TRBD2 matches 8 bases. Germline V lookup: CDR1 SGHVS, CDR2 FQNEAQ. V gave up 5 bases and J gave up 11 bases; unmatched junction bases: 6. There are 12 residues in the CDR3. CDR3 loop: CASSAQRERQYF. DNA of the CDR3: TGTGCCAGCAGCGCTCAGCGGGAGAGGCAGTATTTT.

The rearrangement links TRBV27 to TRBJ1-2, with TRBD1 matching over 7 bases. Looked up from germline, CDR1 is MNHEY and CDR2 is SMNVEV (reference sequence). Trimming cost V 0 bases and J 8 bases; bases outside gene matches: 3. This CDR3 region has 13 residues. In DNA form, the CDR3 reads TGTGCCAGCAGTTTATCGAGGGGGCGCGGCTACACCTTC. This codes for CASSLSRGRGYTF.

The chain recombines TRBV28 with TRBJ1-4, with 7 bases aligning to TRBD1. Germline-derived CDR1 and CDR2 are MDHEN and SYDVKM. V shed 4 bases and J 4 bases; nucleotides not matched to a gene: 6. This CDR3 has 15 residues. The CDR3 coding sequence is TGTGCCAGCAGTTCGCGGACAGGTTTTAATGAAAAACTGTTTTTT. Its translation is CASSSRTGFNEKLFF.

The gene calls are TRBV6-5 and TRBJ1-4; maybe TRBD1 (5 bases). V lost 4 bases and J lost 7, with 13 bases in between. Germline V gene data show CDR1 as MNHEY and CDR2 as SVGAGI. The CDR3 is made up of 14 amino acids. The CDR3 is CASSSSTRGEKLFF. The CDR3, as DNA: TGTGCCAGCAGTTCCTCTACAAGGGGTGAAAAACTGTTTTTT.

The rearrangement uses TRBV6-5 and TRBJ2-5; TRBD1 is a possible D gene (5 bases). The CDR3 extends over 14 amino acids. Trimming pared 2 bases from V and 5 bases from J, leaving 12 bases between. Germline assignment: CDR1 MNHEY and CDR2 SVGAGI. CDR3 in DNA: TGTGCCAGCAGTTACCGAGGCAGGGCGGAGACCCAGTACTTC. It translates to CASSYRGRAETQYF.

The chain has TRBV30 and TRBJ1-5; D might be TRBD1 (6 bases). Germline CDR1 reads GTSNPN; CDR2 reads SVGIG (reference sequence). Trimming stripped 0 bases from V and 6 bases from J, with 18 bases between. This CDR3 is 16 amino acids long. CDR3 loop: CAWSVQPTGSGQPQHF. DNA for the CDR3: TGTGCCTGGAGTGTACAACCCACAGGGTCCGGTCAGCCCCAGCATTTT.

Concerning this clone itself: Different DNA sequences within this sample yield the same CDR3. The chain joins TRBV28 to TRBJ2-3; D is undetermined. The CDR3 loop spans 14 amino acids. The germline V gene encodes CDR1 MDHEN and CDR2 SYDVKM. V lost 3 bases to trimming and J lost 1 base, with 8 bases between them. CDR3 residues: CASSFLSGTDTQYF. The CDR3 DNA follows: TGTGCCAGCAGTTTTCTCTCGGGCACAGATACGCAGTATTTT.